This T cell receptor (beta chain) was sequenced for a study of T cells after yellow fever vaccination. Study-wide background: For low cell numbers, libraries were made with SMART-Seq v4 Ultra Low Input.

Findings and caveats of the study: Boosting was followed by the reappearance of most primary-vaccination clones (around 96% CD4, 85% to 90% CD8). A weaker secondary response peaked on day 5, the primary on day 15.

Looked up from germline, CDR1 is DFQATT and CDR2 is SNEGSKA (reference sequence). V lost 0 bases and J 1 base, leaving 13 bases between the germline ends. The CDR3 is 17 residues long. Remarks on this clonotype: Its specificity is unknown.

TCRdb re-called the 5' RACE reads through MiXCR, storing one row per CDR3 protein. This sample has some 390,000 distinct CDR3 sequences, with around 6.4% found just once. The rearrangement joins TRBV20-1 to TRBJ2-6, with TRBD2 as a possible D gene (6 bases). This TCR was recovered from a man aged 30 to 45 who received the YFV17D yellow fever vaccine. Sequencing was performed on PBMCs, taken 5 days after the yellow fever booster vaccination. The CDR3 reads CSAREAGCWSGANVLTF. Written as DNA, the CDR3 is TGCAGTGCTAGAGAGGCGGGATGCTGGTCTGGGGCCAACGTCCTGACTTTC.